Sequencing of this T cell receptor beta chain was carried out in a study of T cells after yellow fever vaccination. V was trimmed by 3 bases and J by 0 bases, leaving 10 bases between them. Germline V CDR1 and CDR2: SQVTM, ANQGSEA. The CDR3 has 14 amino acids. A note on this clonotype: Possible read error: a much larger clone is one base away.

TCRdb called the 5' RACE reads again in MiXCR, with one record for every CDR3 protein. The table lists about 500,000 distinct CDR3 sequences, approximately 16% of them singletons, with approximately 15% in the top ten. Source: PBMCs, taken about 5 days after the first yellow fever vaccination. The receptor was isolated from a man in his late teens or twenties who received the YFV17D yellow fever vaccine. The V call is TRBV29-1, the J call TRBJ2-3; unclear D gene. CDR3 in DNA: TGCAGCGTTGACTCTGGGATCAGCACAGATACGCAGTATTTT. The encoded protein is CSVDSGISTDTQYF.